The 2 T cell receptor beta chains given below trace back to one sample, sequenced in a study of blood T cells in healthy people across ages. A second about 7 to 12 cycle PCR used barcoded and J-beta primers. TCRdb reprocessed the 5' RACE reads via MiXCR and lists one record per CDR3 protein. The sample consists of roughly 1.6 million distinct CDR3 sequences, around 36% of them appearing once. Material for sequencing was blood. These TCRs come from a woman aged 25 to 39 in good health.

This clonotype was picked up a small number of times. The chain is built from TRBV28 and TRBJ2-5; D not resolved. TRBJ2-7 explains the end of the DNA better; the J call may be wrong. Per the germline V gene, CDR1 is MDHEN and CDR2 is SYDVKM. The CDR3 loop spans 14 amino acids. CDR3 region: CASSLGNGPYEQYF. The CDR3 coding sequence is TGTGCCAGCAGTTTAGGGAACGGACCTTACGAGCAGTACTTC.

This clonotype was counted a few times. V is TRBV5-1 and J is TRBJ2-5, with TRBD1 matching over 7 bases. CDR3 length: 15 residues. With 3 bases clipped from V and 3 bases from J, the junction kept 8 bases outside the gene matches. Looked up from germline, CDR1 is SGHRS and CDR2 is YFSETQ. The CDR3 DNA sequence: TGCGCCAGCAGCTGGGCCGGGACAGCTAAAGAGACCCAGTACTTC. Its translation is CASSWAGTAKETQYF.